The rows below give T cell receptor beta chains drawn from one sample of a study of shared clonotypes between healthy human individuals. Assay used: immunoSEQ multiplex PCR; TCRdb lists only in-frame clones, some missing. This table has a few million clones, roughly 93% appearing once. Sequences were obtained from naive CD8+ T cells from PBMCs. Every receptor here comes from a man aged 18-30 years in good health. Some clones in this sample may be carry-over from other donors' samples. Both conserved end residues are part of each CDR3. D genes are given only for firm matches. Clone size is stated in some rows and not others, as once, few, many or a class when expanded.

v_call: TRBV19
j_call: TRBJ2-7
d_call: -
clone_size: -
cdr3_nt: TGTGCCAGTAGTATTTCCAGGGGAAACTACGAGCAGTACTTC
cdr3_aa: CASSISRGNYEQYF

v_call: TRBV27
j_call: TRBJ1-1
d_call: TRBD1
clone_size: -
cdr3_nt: TGTGCCAGCAGTACGAGACAGGGTGTCACTGAAGCTTTCTTT
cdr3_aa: CASSTRQGVTEAFF

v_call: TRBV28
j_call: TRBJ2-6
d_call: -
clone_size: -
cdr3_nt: TGTGCCAGCAGTCCACCCCAAGGGCGTCTAAGCTCTGGGGCCAACGTCCTGACTTTC
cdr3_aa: CASSPPQGRLSSGANVLTF

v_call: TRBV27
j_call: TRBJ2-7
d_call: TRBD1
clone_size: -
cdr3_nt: TGTGCCAGCAGTTACAGGGGCCCGAGCCCTGAGCAGGACGAGCAGTACTTC
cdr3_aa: CASSYRGPSPEQDEQYF

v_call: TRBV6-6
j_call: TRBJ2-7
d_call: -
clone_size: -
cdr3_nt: TGTGCCAGCAGTTACCAAGGAGAACAGTACTTC
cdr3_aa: CASSYQGEQYF

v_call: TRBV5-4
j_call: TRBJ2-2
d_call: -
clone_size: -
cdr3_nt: TGTGCCAGCAGCTTGGAAGTCAGACCAGTCCCAAAGGACACCGGGGAGCTGTTTTTT
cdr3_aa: CASSLEVRPVPKDTGELFF

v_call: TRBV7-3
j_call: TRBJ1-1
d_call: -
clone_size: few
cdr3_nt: TGTGCCAGCAGCCCGACAGGCGGGGGCACTGAAGCTTTCTTT
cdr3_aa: CASSPTGGGTEAFF

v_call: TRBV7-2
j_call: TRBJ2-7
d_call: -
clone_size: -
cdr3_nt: TGTGCCAGCACCTTTGCCGGGACGCCGGCCTCCTACGAGCAGTACTTC
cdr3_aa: CASTFAGTPASYEQYF

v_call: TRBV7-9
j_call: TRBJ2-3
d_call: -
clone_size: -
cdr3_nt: TGTGCCAGCAGCTTAGATGGCTCTAAATTT
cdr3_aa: CASSLDGSKF

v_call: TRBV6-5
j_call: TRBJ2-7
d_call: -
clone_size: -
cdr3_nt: TGTGCCAGCAGTTACCGCGGGGTGGGGCACGAGCAGTACTTC
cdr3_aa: CASSYRGVGHEQYF

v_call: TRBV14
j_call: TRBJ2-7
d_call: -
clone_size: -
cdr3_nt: TGTGCCAGCAGCCAACTGAGGGGGAGTGAGCAGTACTTC
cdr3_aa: CASSQLRGSEQYF

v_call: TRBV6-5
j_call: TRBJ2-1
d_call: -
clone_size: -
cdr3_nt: TGTGCCAGCAGCTCAGACAATGAGCAGTTCTTC
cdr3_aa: CASSSDNEQFF

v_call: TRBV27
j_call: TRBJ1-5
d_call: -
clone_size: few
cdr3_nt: TGTGCCAGCAGTTTTACAGGGACCAATCAGCCCCAGCATTTT
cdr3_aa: CASSFTGTNQPQHF

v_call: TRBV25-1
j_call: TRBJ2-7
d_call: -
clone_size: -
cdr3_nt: TGTGCCAGCAGTGCTAGCGAGGACCCCTACGAGCAGTACTTC
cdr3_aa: CASSASEDPYEQYF

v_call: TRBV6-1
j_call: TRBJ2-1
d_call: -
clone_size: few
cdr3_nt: TGTGCCAGCAGTGAGACTAGGGTTGAGCAGTTCTTC
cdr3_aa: CASSETRVEQFF

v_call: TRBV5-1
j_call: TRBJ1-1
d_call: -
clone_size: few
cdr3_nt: TGCGCCAGCAGCTTGGCGGGGAACACTGAAGCTTTCTTT
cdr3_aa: CASSLAGNTEAFF

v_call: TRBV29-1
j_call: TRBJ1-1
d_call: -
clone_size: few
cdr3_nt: TGCAGCGGGGCCGGGACGGCGAACACTGAAGCTTTCTTT
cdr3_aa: CSGAGTANTEAFF

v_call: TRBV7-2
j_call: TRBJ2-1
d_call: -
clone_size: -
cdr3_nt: TGTGCCAGCAGCTCGGCACAGGGAGCCGGATGGGTGAGCAATGAGCAGTTCTTC
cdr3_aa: CASSSAQGAGWVSNEQFF

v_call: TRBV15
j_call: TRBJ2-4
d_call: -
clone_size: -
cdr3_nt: TGTGCCACCAGCACGGGACCACAGGCGATTCAGTACTTC
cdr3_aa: CATSTGPQAIQYF

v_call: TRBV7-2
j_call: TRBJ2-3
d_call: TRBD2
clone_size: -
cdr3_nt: TGTGCCAGCAGCTTAGCACCTAGCGGGAGGTTTGGAGATACGCAGTATTTT
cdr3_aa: CASSLAPSGRFGDTQYF

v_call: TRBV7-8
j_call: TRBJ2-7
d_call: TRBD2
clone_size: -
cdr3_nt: TGTGCCAGCAGCACCTGGACTAGCGGGATCTCCGAGCAGTACTTC
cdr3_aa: CASSTWTSGISEQYF

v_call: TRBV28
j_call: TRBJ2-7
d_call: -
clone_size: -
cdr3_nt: TGTGCCAGCAGTTTAGGGGCCAAGATGAACGAGCAGTACTTC
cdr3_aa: CASSLGAKMNEQYF

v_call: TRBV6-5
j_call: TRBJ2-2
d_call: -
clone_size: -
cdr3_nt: TGTGCCACCTCACTCACCGGGGAGCTGTTTTTT
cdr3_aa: CATSLTGELFF

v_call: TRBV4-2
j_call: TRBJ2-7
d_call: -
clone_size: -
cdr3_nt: TGTGCCAGCAGCCAAGATCTAGGTTCCTACGAGCAGTACTTC
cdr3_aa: CASSQDLGSYEQYF

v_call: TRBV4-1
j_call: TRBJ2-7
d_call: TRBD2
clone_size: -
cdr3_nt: TGCGCCAGCAGCCTCGGAAGACTAGCGGGAAACGAGCAGTACTTC
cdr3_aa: CASSLGRLAGNEQYF

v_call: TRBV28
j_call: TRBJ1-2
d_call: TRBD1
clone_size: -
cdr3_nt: TGTGCCAGCAGGCAGGGGGGCGGGTACTATGGCTACACCTTC
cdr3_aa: CASRQGGGYYGYTF

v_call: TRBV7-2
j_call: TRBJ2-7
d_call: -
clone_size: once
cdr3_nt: TGTGCCAGCAGCCCCAGCTACTTGATGTACGAGCAGTACTTC
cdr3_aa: CASSPSYLMYEQYF

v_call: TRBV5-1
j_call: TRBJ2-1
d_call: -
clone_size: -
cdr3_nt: TGCGCCAGCAGCGGGGTTGGGAGCTCCTACAATGAGCAGTTCTTC
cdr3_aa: CASSGVGSSYNEQFF

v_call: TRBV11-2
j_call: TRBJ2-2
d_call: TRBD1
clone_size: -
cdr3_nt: TGTGCCAGCACCACTCGTGACCGACAGGGTAACACCGGGGAGCTGTTTTTT
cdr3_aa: CASTTRDRQGNTGELFF

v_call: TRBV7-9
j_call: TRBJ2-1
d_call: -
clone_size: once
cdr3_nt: TGTGCAAGCAGCGGACGAGCGCTACATGAGCAGTTCTTC
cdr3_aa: CASSGRALHEQFF

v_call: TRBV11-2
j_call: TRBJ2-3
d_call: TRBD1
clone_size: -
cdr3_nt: TGTGCCAGCAGCGGCCAGGATCGACAGGGAAAGTGGGGCACAGATACGCAGTATTTT
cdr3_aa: CASSGQDRQGKWGTDTQYF

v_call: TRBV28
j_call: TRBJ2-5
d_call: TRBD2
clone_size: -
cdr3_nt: TGTGCCAGCAACTTAGCGGGAGGTCCGTCGGAGACCCAGTACTTC
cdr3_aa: CASNLAGGPSETQYF